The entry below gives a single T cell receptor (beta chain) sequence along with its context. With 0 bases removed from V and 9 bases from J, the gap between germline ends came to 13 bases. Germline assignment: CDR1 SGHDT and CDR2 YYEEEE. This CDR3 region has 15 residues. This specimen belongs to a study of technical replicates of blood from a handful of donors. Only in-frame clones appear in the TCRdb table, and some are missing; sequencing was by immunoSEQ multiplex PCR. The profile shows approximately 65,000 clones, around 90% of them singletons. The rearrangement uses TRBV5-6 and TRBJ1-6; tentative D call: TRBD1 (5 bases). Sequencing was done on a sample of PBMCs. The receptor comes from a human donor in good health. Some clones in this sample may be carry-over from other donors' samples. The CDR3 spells CASSLVGGVASPLHF. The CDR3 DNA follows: TGTGCCAGCAGCTTGGTGGGGGGGGTGGCTTCACCCCTCCACTTT.